This T cell receptor (beta chain) stems from a study of CD8 T cells in Susac syndrome. Findings and limits, study-wide: The study recognized that the number of individuals in its TCR sequencing and HLA analysis was relatively small.

The CDR3 is made up of 16 amino acids. Per germline, CDR1 LGHNT and CDR2 FRNRAP. V dropped 6 bases and J dropped 1; count of bases not matched to a gene: 4. Concerning this clonotype: What it recognizes is unknown.

A quantity of about 0.5 to 1 ug RNA underwent reverse transcription using random hexamers. The amplification used immunoSEQ multiplex PCR on TCR beta CDR3; it spanned 54 Vbeta and 13 Jbeta. Via MiXCR, TCRdb re-called the immunoSEQ multiplex PCR reads, giving one row per CDR3 protein. The sample has about 290,000 distinct CDR3 sequences, around 91% seen once; the top ten hold around 0.18%. The authors carried out high-throughput sequencing of TCR beta. They applied it to CD8+ and CD4+ T cells obtained from blood. Both CD4+ and CD8+ T cells were negatively isolated, and TEMRA cells underwent FACS enrichment.

This chain uses TRBV12-5 with TRBJ2-3, with 13 bases lining up with TRBD2. The TCR comes from a human donor with multiple sclerosis. The specimen sequenced was CD8+ T cells from PBMCs. This chain's CDR3 is CASGNGLAGGTDTQYF. As DNA, the CDR3 is TGTGCTAGTGGGAACGGACTAGCGGGGGGCACAGATACGCAGTATTTT. Full variable domain (missing parts from reference TRBV12-5 and TRBJ2-3): DARVTQTPRHKVTEMGQEVTMRCQPILGHNTVFWYRQTMMQGLELLAYFRNRAPLDDSGMPKDRFSAEMPDATLATLKIQPSEPRDSAVYFCASGNGLAGGTDTQYFGPGTRLTVL.